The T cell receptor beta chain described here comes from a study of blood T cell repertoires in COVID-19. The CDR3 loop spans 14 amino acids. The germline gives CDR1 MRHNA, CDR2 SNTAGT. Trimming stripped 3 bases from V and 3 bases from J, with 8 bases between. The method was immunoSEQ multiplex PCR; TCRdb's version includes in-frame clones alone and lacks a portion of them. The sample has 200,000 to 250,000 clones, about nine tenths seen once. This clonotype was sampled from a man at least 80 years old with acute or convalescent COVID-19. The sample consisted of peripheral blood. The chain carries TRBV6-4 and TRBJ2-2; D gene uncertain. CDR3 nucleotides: TGTGCCAGCAGTGAGGCGGCGTACACCGGGGAGCTGTTTTTT. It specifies CASSEAAYTGELFF.